The next 11 T cell receptor beta chains were all read from a single sample in a study of blood T cell repertoires in COVID-19. Libraries were prepared by immunoSEQ multiplex PCR; TCRdb keeps only in-frame clonotypes and omits some of them. The top ten clones hold just over 8% of a sample with about half a million clones, roughly nine tenths of them seen once. The specimen sequenced was PBMCs or T cells enriched from blood (not recorded which). All receptors derive from a woman aged 55-70 years who had recovered from COVID-19.

The rearrangement links TRBV7-9 to TRBJ2-3; weak D call: TRBD2 (5 bases). CDR3 length: 15 residues. V gave up 2 bases and J gave up 2 bases, with 11 bases separating them. The germline V gene encodes CDR1 SEHNR and CDR2 FQNEAQ (reference sequence). For the CDR3, the DNA is TGTGCCAGCAGCTTAACGGGGTCACACACAGATACGCAGTATTTT. This translates into CASSLTGSHTDTQYF.

The V gene is TRBV9, the J gene TRBJ2-2; TRBD2 matches at 8 bases. Unmatched junction bases numbered 2, after V lost 1 base and J lost 0 bases. The CDR3 is 16 residues long. Germline values: CDR1 SGDLS, CDR2 YYNGEE. In DNA form, the CDR3 reads TGTGCCAGCAGCGTAACAGCGGGGGCGAACACCGGGGAGCTGTTTTTT. This encodes CASSVTAGANTGELFF.

The chain is built from TRBV11-2 and TRBJ1-5; TRBD1 matches 9 bases. Germline CDR1 and CDR2: SGHAT and FQNNGV. This CDR3 region has 18 residues. The J segment lost 2 bases and the V segment lost 0 bases, leaving 8 bases of the junction unmatched. CDR3 loop: CASSLEFHRGRGNQPQHF. The CDR3 DNA reads as TGTGCCAGCAGCTTAGAGTTCCACAGGGGGCGGGGCAATCAGCCCCAGCATTTT.

The chain combines TRBV14 with TRBJ1-2; weak D call: TRBD1 (5 bases). The length of the CDR3 is 14 residues. The V and J ends lost 4 bases and 2 bases respectively, with 11 bases between them. Germline CDR1 reads SGHDN; CDR2 reads FVKESK. The CDR3 nucleotides are TGTGCCAGCAGCCCTTGGACACCGAACTATGGCTACACCTTC. This translates into CASSPWTPNYGYTF.

V is TRBV25-1 and J is TRBJ1-4; D unresolved. CDR1 and CDR2 (germline): MGHDK, SYGVNS. Trimming removed 5 bases at V and 0 bases at J, with 7 bases between. This CDR3 region has 14 residues. The CDR3 DNA sequence: TGTGCCAGCAGTTGGGCTGCAACTAATGAAAAACTGTTTTTT. It is translated as CASSWAATNEKLFF.

The rearrangement links TRBV7-9 to TRBJ2-1; D remains unclear. Per the germline V gene, CDR1 is SEHNR and CDR2 is FQNEAQ (reference sequence). V was pared by 1 base and J by 4 bases, with 8 bases between. There are 14 residues in the CDR3. The CDR3 coding sequence is TGTGCCAGCAGCTTAGAACTAATATACAATGAGCAGTTCTTC. Its protein product is CASSLELIYNEQFF. The whole variable domain, filled in from reference TRBV7-9 and TRBJ2-1, reads DTGVSQNPRHKITKRGQNVTFRCDPISEHNRLYWYRQTLGQGPEFLTYFQNEAQLEKSRLLSDRFSAERPKGSFSTLEIQRTEQGDSAMYLCASSLELIYNEQFFGPGTRLTVL.

The table lists this clone with a few counts. The chain carries TRBV19 and TRBJ1-5; D not resolved. The CDR3 runs to 14 residues. Trimming left V 4 bases short and J 6 bases short, with 13 bases between. Per germline, CDR1 LNHDA and CDR2 SQIVND (reference sequence). The CDR3 loop is CASSSMSGPQPQHF. CDR3 nucleotide sequence: TGTGCCAGTAGTAGTATGTCAGGCCCTCAGCCCCAGCATTTT.

The rearrangement uses TRBV27 and TRBJ2-3; 8 bases line up with TRBD2. With 6 bases clipped from V and 5 bases from J, the junction kept 4 bases outside the gene matches. The CDR3 runs 13 residues. Per the germline V gene, CDR1 is MNHEY and CDR2 is SMNVEV (reference sequence). The CDR3 reads CASRLAGGDTQYF. CDR3 bases: TGTGCCAGCAGACTTGCGGGGGGAGATACGCAGTATTTT.

The CDR3 DNA reads TGTGCCAGCAGCTGGAGGGGTTATGACAATCAGCCCCAGCATTTT. This gives the protein CASSWRGYDNQPQHF. The chain is built from TRBV28 and TRBJ1-5; D is possibly TRBD1 (5 bases). This CDR3 is built from 15 residues. Germline CDR1 reads MDHEN; CDR2 reads SYDVKM. V was clipped by 6 bases and J by 3 bases, with 15 bases between them.

The CDR3 nucleotides read TGCGCCAGCAGCCAAGATAACCCACTAAGTGCTGAAGCTTTCTTT. It yields the protein CASSQDNPLSAEAFF. The chain combines TRBV4-1 with TRBJ1-1; D call uncertain. The germline V and J ends were trimmed by 0 bases and 6 bases, with 14 bases remaining between them. Germline lookup yields CDR1 MGHRA and CDR2 YSYEKL. The CDR3 has 15 residues.

This rearrangement joins TRBV2 to TRBJ2-2, with 8 positions matching TRBD1. The CDR3 loop spans 15 amino acids. Germline loops: CDR1 SNHLY, CDR2 FYNNEI. Trimming cost V 8 bases and J 4 bases; bases outside gene matches: 9. This CDR3 is CASHARGRITGELFF. The CDR3 DNA follows: TGTGCCAGCCATGCCAGGGGGCGAATCACCGGGGAGCTGTTTTTT.